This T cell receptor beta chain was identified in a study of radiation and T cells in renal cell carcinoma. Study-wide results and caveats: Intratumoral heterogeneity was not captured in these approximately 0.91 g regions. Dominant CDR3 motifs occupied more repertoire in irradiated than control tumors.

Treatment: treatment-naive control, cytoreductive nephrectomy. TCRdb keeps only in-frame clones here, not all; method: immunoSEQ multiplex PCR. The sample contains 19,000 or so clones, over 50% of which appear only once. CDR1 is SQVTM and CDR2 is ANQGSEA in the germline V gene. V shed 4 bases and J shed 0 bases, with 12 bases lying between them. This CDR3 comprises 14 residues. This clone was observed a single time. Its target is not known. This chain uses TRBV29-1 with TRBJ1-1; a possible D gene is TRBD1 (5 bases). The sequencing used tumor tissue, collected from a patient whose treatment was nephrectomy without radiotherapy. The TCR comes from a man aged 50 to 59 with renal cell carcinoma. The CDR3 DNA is TGCAGCGTTGTTAGGGGAGGGGTGAACACTGAAGCTTTCTTT. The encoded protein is CSVVRGGVNTEAFF. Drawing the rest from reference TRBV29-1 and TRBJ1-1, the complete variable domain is SAVISQKPSRDICQRGTSLTIQCQVDSQVTMMFWYRQQPGQSLTLIATANQGSEATYESGFVIDKFPISRPNLTFSTLTVSNMSPEDSSIYLCSVVRGGVNTEAFFGQGTRLTVV.